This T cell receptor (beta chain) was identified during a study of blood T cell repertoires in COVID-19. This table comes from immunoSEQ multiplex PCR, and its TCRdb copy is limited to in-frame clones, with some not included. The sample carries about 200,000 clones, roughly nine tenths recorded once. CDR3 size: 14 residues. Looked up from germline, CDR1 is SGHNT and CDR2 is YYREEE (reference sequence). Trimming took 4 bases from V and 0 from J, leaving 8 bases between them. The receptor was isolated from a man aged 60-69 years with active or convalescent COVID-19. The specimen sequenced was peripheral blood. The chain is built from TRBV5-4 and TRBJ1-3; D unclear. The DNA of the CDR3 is TGTGCCAGCAGCCAACAGAGCTCTGGAAACACCATATATTTT. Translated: CASSQQSSGNTIYF.